This TCR beta chain comes out of a study of blood T cell repertoires in COVID-19. Study details: Whether acute or convalescent, the COVID-19 samples came from the United States, Italy and Spain. T cells, B-cell-depleted T cells, or PBMCs supplied cDNA or gDNA.

Germline values: CDR1 SQVTM, CDR2 ANQGSEA. CDR3 length: 14 amino acids. Germline trimming cut 2 bases from V and 6 bases from J; bases unmatched to any gene: 4. In the original analysis: Reference gene primer amplification in the assay estimated nucleated cell counts. Clones were read by immunoSEQ multiplex PCR, and TCRdb kept only the in-frame ones, dropping some. The DNA gave D and trimming, while V, J and clone size come from that table. The sample consists of around 64,000 clones, about 87% of them appearing once. Sequenced material: peripheral blood. The receptor's source is a man aged 50-60 years with active COVID-19. The chain has TRBV29-1 and TRBJ2-1, with 10 bases that match TRBD2. The chain's CDR3 is CSVERTSGLNEQFF. The CDR3 nucleotides read TGCAGCGTTGAACGGACTAGCGGTCTCAATGAGCAGTTCTTC.